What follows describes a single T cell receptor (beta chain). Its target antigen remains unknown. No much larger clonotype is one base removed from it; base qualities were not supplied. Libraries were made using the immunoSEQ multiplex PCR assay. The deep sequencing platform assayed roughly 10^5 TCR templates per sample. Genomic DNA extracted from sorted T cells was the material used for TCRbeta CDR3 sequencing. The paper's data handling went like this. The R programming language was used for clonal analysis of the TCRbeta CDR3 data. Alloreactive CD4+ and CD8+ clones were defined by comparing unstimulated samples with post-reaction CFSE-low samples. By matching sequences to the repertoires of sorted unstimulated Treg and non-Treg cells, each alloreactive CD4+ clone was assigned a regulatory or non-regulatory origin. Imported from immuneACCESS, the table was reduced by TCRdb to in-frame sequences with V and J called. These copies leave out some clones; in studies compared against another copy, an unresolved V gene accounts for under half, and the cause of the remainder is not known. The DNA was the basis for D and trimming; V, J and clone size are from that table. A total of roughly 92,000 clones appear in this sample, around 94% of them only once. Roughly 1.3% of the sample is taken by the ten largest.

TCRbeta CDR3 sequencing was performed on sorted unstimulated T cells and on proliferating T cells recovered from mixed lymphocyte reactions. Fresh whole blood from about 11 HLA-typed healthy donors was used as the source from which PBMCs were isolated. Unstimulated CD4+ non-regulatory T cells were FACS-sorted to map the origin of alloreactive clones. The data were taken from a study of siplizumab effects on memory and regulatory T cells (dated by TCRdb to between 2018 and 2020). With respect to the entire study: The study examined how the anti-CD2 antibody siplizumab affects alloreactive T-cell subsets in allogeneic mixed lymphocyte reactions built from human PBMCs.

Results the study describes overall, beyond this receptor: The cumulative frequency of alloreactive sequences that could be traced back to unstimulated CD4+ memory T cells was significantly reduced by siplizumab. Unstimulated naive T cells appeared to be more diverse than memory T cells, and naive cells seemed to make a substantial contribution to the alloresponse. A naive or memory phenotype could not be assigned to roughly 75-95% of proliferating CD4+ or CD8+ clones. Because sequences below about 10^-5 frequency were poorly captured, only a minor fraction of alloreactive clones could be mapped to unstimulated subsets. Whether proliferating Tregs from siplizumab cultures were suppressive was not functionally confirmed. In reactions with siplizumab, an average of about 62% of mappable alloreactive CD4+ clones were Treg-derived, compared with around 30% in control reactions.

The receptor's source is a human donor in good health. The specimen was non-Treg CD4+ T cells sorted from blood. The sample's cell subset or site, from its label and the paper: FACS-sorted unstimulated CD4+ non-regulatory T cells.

Read as DNA, the sequence is TGTGCCAGCTCACCAAATCAGGGGTACTCGGAGACCCAGTACTTC. It encodes CASSPNQGYSETQYF. The chain was built from TRBV18 and TRBJ2-5; perhaps TRBD1 is the D gene, with 6 bases matching. The germline V gene supplies CDR1 KGHSH and CDR2 LQKENI. V sheds 2 bases and J sheds 5 bases, leaving 15 bases between their ends. Measured from the cysteine to the phenylalanine, the CDR3 is 15 residues long. This entry keeps only the CDR3 DNA: 45 bases, framed from base 1.